Shown below are 17 T cell receptor beta chains from a single sample sequenced in a study of blood T cell repertoires in COVID-19. Sequenced by immunoSEQ multiplex PCR; TCRdb stores in-frame clones only, minus some. The repertoire consists of roughly 150,000 clones, with approximately 85% occurring once and the leading ten covering around 7%. Sequenced sample: peripheral blood. Every receptor here comes from a man of 80 years or more with COVID-19, enrolled during active disease.

CDR3 in amino acids: CSASLSGYSGNTIYF. The CDR3 DNA follows: TGCAGTGCTAGTCTTTCGGGGTATTCTGGAAACACCATATATTTT. V gene TRBV20-1 combines with J gene TRBJ1-3; D is unresolved. In germline, CDR1 is DFQATT, CDR2 SNEGSKA (reference sequence). The V end lost 3 bases, the J end lost 1 base, and 13 bases lay between the germline ends. This CDR3 is 15 amino acids long.

CDR3 residues: CASSQVGAGYEQYF. In nucleotides, the CDR3 is TGTGCCAGCAGCCAGGTGGGGGCCGGTTACGAGCAGTACTTC. V gene TRBV3-1 (or the pseudogene TRBV3-2) combines with J gene TRBJ2-7, with TRBD1 as a possible D gene (6 bases). Germline CDR1 is LGHDT and CDR2 is YNNKEL (reference sequence). The CDR3 covers 14 residues. The V gene lost 3 bases and the J gene lost 4 bases, with 13 bases spanning the gap.

This clone has only a few counts. The rearrangement links TRBV2 to TRBJ1-1, with D unresolved. V was cut by 6 bases and J by 5 bases, with 13 bases left in between. This CDR3 is 13 amino acids long. CDR1 is SNHLY and CDR2 is FYNNEI in the germline V gene. The CDR3 coding sequence is TGTGCCAGCAGAGTTATAGCGGGGACTGAAGCTTTCTTT. The encoded protein is CASRVIAGTEAFF.

J is TRBJ2-7 and V is TRBV4-1, with 9 nucleotides matching TRBD1. With V trimmed by 2 bases and J by 3 bases, 14 bases remained unmatched. Germline values: CDR1 MGHRA, CDR2 YSYEKL. This CDR3 region has 18 residues. The CDR3 here is CASSQRMHGQGIIYEQYF. CDR3 DNA sequence: TGCGCCAGCAGCCAAAGGATGCACGGACAGGGGATCATCTACGAGCAGTACTTC.

The rearrangement uses TRBV6-5 and TRBJ1-4; D is perhaps TRBD1 (6 bases). The CDR3 consists of 13 residues. V lost 7 bases to trimming and J lost 8 bases, with 14 bases between them. Germline V lookup: CDR1 MNHEY, CDR2 SVGAGI. CDR3 loop: CASTSDRLEKLFF. CDR3 in DNA: TGTGCCAGCACCTCCGACAGGCTGGAAAAACTGTTTTTT.

The V and J genes are TRBV5-1 and TRBJ1-2; no firm D call. The CDR3 loop spans 16 amino acids. Germline V gives CDR1 SGHRS, CDR2 YFSETQ. V was shortened by 0 bases and J by 4 bases, with 16 bases between the two germline ends. The CDR3 here is CASSLAPPSAGYGYTF. CDR3 DNA sequence: TGCGCCAGCAGCTTGGCCCCACCGAGTGCGGGCTATGGCTACACCTTC.

J is TRBJ2-5 and V is TRBV6-1, with a weak D call TRBD2 (6 bases). V was clipped by 1 base and J by 2 bases, with 17 bases between them. The V gene's germline CDR1 is MNHNS and CDR2 SASEGT. The CDR3 has 17 residues. CDR3 in amino acids: CASSEVTPLSGQETQYF. CDR3 nucleotides: TGTGCCAGCAGTGAAGTGACTCCTTTAAGCGGGCAAGAGACCCAGTACTTC.

The J gene is TRBJ1-1, the V gene TRBV5-1, with 7 bases identical to TRBD1. Trimming at V came to 0 bases and at J to 1 base, leaving 3 bases not matched to a gene. This CDR3 is 15 amino acids long. CDR1 is SGHRS and CDR2 is YFSETQ in the germline V gene. The CDR3 sequence: CASSLEGQPNTEAFF. CDR3 bases: TGCGCCAGCAGCTTGGAGGGACAGCCGAACACTGAAGCTTTCTTT.

This clone has a handful of counts. This chain's CDR3 is CASSQQGANTEAFF. The CDR3 region has the DNA TGTGCCAGCAGCCAACAGGGGGCCAACACTGAAGCTTTCTTT. V usage is TRBV7-9 and J usage is TRBJ1-1, with TRBD1 identical over 9 bases. Per germline, CDR1 SEHNR and CDR2 FQNEAQ (reference sequence). The CDR3 runs to 14 residues. V lost 5 bases to trimming and J lost 2 bases; unmatched junction nucleotides: 3.

The chain uses TRBV7-3 and TRBJ1-3, with D tentatively TRBD1 (6 bases). Germline CDR1 reads SGHTA; CDR2 reads FQGTGA. This CDR3 is built from 14 residues. V lost 4 bases to trimming and J lost 1 base, with 8 bases between them. The CDR3 here is CASSSGTSGNTIYF. The CDR3 coding sequence is TGTGCCAGCAGCTCGGGGACATCTGGAAACACCATATATTTT.

This clone was observed a few times. J is TRBJ1-3 and V is TRBV4-1; 9 positions agree with TRBD1. Germline V CDR1 and CDR2: MGHRA, YSYEKL. The CDR3 length is 16 residues. V lost 4 bases to trimming and J lost 4 bases; unmatched junction nucleotides: 8. CDR3 region: CASSPNGQGYGNTIYF. The CDR3 nucleotides are TGCGCCAGCAGCCCGAACGGACAGGGGTACGGAAACACCATATATTTT.

This rearrangement joins TRBV9 to TRBJ1-1; D possibly corresponds to TRBD1 (5 bases). V was clipped by 3 bases and J by 5 bases, with 14 bases between them. Germline-derived CDR1 and CDR2 are SGDLS and YYNGEE. The CDR3 length is 14 residues. The CDR3 loop reads CASSAGGSITEAFF. CDR3 sequence (DNA): TGTGCCAGCAGCGCCGGGGGGTCGATAACTGAAGCTTTCTTT.

The rearrangement joins TRBV11-3 to TRBJ1-1; 9 positions agree with TRBD1. The CDR3 sequence is 17 residues long. J lost 6 bases, V lost 5 bases, and 16 bases had no gene match. CDR1 and CDR2 from the germline V gene are SGHNT and YENEEA. CDR3 nucleotide sequence: TGTGCCAGCAGCCCCCGGTTCGGGGGGACAGGGTCCCCTGAAGCTTTCTTT. Its protein is CASSPRFGGTGSPEAFF.

The J gene is TRBJ1-3, the V gene TRBV19; D is undetermined. The CDR3 spans 15 residues. Deletions cut 5 bases from V and 0 bases from J, with 11 bases between. The germline CDR1 and CDR2 sequences are LNHDA and SQIVND (reference sequence). CDR3 bases: TGTGCCAGTAGTGTCGAGACAAGCTCTGGAAACACCATATATTTT. Translated: CASSVETSSGNTIYF.

The chain has TRBV7-2 and TRBJ1-1; D is uncertain. Germline V gene sequence: CDR1 SGHTA, CDR2 FQGNSA. With 3 bases removed from V and 8 bases from J, the gap between germline ends came to 16 bases. The CDR3 totals 14 residues. CDR3 in DNA: TGTGCCAGCAGCTTTGTTTCCAGAGGCCCCGAAGCTTTCTTT. Translating it yields CASSFVSRGPEAFF.

The CDR3 bases are TGTGCCAGTAGCCGCGGACTAGCGGGATGGGAGACCCAGTACTTC. This translates into CASSRGLAGWETQYF. The chain has TRBV19 and TRBJ2-5; 12 bases are a match to TRBD2. CDR3 length: 15 residues. Germline values: CDR1 LNHDA, CDR2 SQIVND (reference sequence). The junction had 7 bases not matched to a gene; V was cut back by 6 bases and J by 5 bases.

This clone was found once. The CDR3 spells CASSTGTGRNSPLHF. The CDR3 DNA reads TGTGCCAGCAGCACCGGGACAGGGAGGAATTCACCCCTCCACTTT. The chain joins TRBV7-8 to TRBJ1-6; 9 bases map to TRBD1. The V and J ends lost 5 bases and 7 bases, in that order; junction bases with no gene match: 6. Germline loops: CDR1 SGHVS, CDR2 FQNEAQ. CDR3 length equals 15 residues. Using reference TRBV7-8 and TRBJ1-6 for the parts outside the CDR3, the full variable domain is GAGVSQSPRYKVAKRGQDVALRCDPISGHVSLFWYQQALGQGPEFLTYFQNEAQLDKSGLPSDRFFAERPEGSVSTLKIQRTQQEDSAVYLCASSTGTGRNSPLHFGNGTRLTVT.